These 30 T cell receptor beta chains came from one sample sequenced in a study of shared clonotypes between healthy human individuals. Assay: immunoSEQ multiplex PCR; the TCRdb copy retains only in-frame clones and omits some. In the table there are around 1.1 million clones, 70% to 80% of which are singletons. Input material: memory CD4+ T cells from PBMCs. Subset noted: CD45RA-negative fraction. The receptor set was obtained from a man younger than 30 in good health. Some clones in this sample may be carry-over from other donors' samples.

The chain combines TRBV2 with TRBJ1-5; unclear D gene. CDR3 size: 13 residues. V gave up 5 bases and J gave up 5 bases, with 10 bases separating them. CDR1 and CDR2 from the germline V gene are SNHLY and FYNNEI. CDR3 region: CASSFFPDQPQHF. Written as DNA, the CDR3 is TGTGCCAGCAGTTTTTTTCCGGATCAGCCCCAGCATTTT.

This sequence joins TRBV27 and TRBJ2-7; 8 positions agree with TRBD1. V was clipped by 3 bases and J by 1 base; unmatched bases: 8. Germline CDR1 is MNHEY and CDR2 is SMNVEV (reference sequence). The CDR3 has 16 amino acids. The CDR3, as DNA: TGTGCCAGCAGTTTTCTGGTCAACAGGGGGTCCTACGAGCAGTACTTC. Protein sequence: CASSFLVNRGSYEQYF.

The rearrangement joins TRBV6-5 to TRBJ1-2; 10 nucleotides line up with TRBD1. V lost 2 bases and J lost 2; bases outside the gene matches: 5. There are 16 residues in the CDR3. Germline V CDR1 and CDR2: MNHEY, SVGAGI. DNA of the CDR3: TGTGCCAGCAGTTACCCGACGGGACAGGGGAACTATGGCTACACCTTC. Its protein product is CASSYPTGQGNYGYTF.

V is TRBV6-6 and J is TRBJ1-2, with no clear D. Germline V CDR1 and CDR2: MNHNY, SVGAGI (reference sequence). The V gene lost 2 bases and the J gene lost 0 bases, with 7 bases spanning the gap. The CDR3 spans 14 residues. The CDR3: CASSYRQANYGYTF. The CDR3 nucleotides read TGTGCCAGCAGTTACAGACAAGCTAACTATGGCTACACCTTC.

The gene calls are TRBV7-9 and TRBJ1-3; D remains ambiguous. V lost 2 bases, J lost 4 bases, and 9 bases lay in between. Per germline, CDR1 SEHNR and CDR2 FQNEAQ (reference sequence). This CDR3 comprises 14 residues. The CDR3 loop is CASSLSVSGNTIYF. The CDR3 DNA reads as TGTGCCAGCAGCTTAAGTGTCAGCGGAAACACCATATATTTT.

The V gene is TRBV25-1, the J gene TRBJ1-3; 10 bases match TRBD1. The V gene end was trimmed by 4 bases and the J gene end by 2 bases; junction bases not matched to a gene: 5. The CDR3 covers 16 residues. Germline loops: CDR1 MGHDK, CDR2 SYGVNS. The CDR3 sequence: CASSVAGTGAGNTIYF. CDR3 DNA sequence: TGTGCCAGCAGTGTCGCCGGGACAGGGGCTGGAAACACCATATATTTT.

This chain's CDR3 is CSVENPRGLYNTEAFF. For the CDR3, the DNA is TGCAGCGTTGAGAATCCCCGGGGCCTCTATAACACTGAAGCTTTCTTT. This chain joins TRBV29-1 and TRBJ1-1; tentative D call: TRBD1 (5 bases). The CDR3 has 16 amino acids. Looked up from germline, CDR1 is SQVTM and CDR2 is ANQGSEA. The V and J ends lost 3 bases and 2 bases respectively, with 19 bases between them. Filled out from reference TRBV29-1 and TRBJ1-1, the complete variable domain reads SAVISQKPSRDICQRGTSLTIQCQVDSQVTMMFWYRQQPGQSLTLIATANQGSEATYESGFVIDKFPISRPNLTFSTLTVSNMSPEDSSIYLCSVENPRGLYNTEAFFGQGTRLTVV.

This clone has only one observation. J is TRBJ2-7 and V is TRBV5-4, with D tentatively TRBD1 or TRBD2 (5 bases each). Trimming pared 5 bases from V and 2 bases from J, leaving 17 bases between. This CDR3 contains 15 residues. CDR1 is SGHNT, CDR2 YYREEE, per germline (reference sequence). In DNA form, the CDR3 reads TGTGCCAGCAGTTCCCGGGACGGAGCCACCTACGAGCAGTACTTC. Its protein is CASSSRDGATYEQYF.

This sequence joins TRBV7-2 and TRBJ2-1; D unclear. Germline V gene sequence: CDR1 SGHTA, CDR2 FQGNSA. Trimming left V 3 bases short and J 0 bases short, with 9 bases between. The CDR3 extends over 15 amino acids. The CDR3 region is CASSLGVNSYNEQFF. The DNA for the CDR3 is TGTGCCAGCAGCTTGGGCGTCAACTCCTACAATGAGCAGTTCTTC.

This clone was counted a few times. The chain links TRBV29-1 to TRBJ2-3, with 7 bases lining up with TRBD2. Trimming at V came to 8 bases and at J to 1 base, leaving 3 bases not matched to a gene. This CDR3 comprises 12 residues. Per germline, CDR1 SQVTM and CDR2 ANQGSEA. CDR3 sequence: CSYAGGTDTQYF. Here the CDR3 DNA reads TGCAGCTACGCGGGAGGCACAGATACGCAGTATTTT.

This clone was seen a few times. This rearrangement joins TRBV6-6 to TRBJ2-1; 7 positions match TRBD1. The CDR3 loop spans 14 amino acids. J lost 0 bases, V lost 8 bases, and 4 bases had no gene match. Germline lookup yields CDR1 MNHNY and CDR2 SVGAGI (reference sequence). CDR3 in amino acids: CASLRGSSYNEQFF. CDR3 nucleotides: TGTGCCAGCCTCAGGGGGAGCTCCTACAATGAGCAGTTCTTC.

CDR3 sequence (DNA): TGTGCCAGCAGCCTGACAGGGATGGGACAAGAGACCCAGTACTTC. Translated, it gives CASSLTGMGQETQYF. The chain couples TRBV11-2 to TRBJ2-5, with TRBD1 matching 7 bases. This CDR3 spans 15 amino acids. V was pared by 5 bases and J by 2 bases, with 8 bases of the junction left unmatched. Germline assignment: CDR1 SGHAT and CDR2 FQNNGV.

The V gene is TRBV25-1, the J gene TRBJ1-1; 10 bases agree with TRBD1. The CDR3 has 14 residues. V shed 9 bases and J 5 bases; nucleotides not matched to a gene: 9. The germline CDR1 and CDR2 sequences are MGHDK and SYGVNS. CDR3 sequence: CASRPTGGRTEAFF. The CDR3 nucleotides read TGTGCCAGTCGGCCGACAGGGGGCAGGACTGAAGCTTTCTTT.

The chain has TRBV18 and TRBJ2-7, with D tentatively TRBD1 or TRBD2 (6 bases each). The CDR3 loop spans 14 amino acids. CDR1 KGHSH and CDR2 LQKENI come from the germline V gene. V lost 4 bases and J 3 bases, leaving 13 bases between the germline ends. The chain's CDR3 is CASSLTGGNYEQYF. CDR3 bases: TGTGCCAGCTCACTCACCGGGGGCAACTACGAGCAGTACTTC. The full variable domain, rest sourced from reference TRBV18 and TRBJ2-7, is NAGVMQNPRHLVRRRGQEARLRCSPMKGHSHVYWYRQLPEEGLKFMVYLQKENIIDESGMPKERFSAEFPKEGPSILRIQQVVRGDSAAYFCASSLTGGNYEQYFGPGTRLTVT.

The gene calls are TRBV5-4 and TRBJ2-3, with 8 bases identical to TRBD2. The germline V gene encodes CDR1 SGHNT and CDR2 YYREEE (reference sequence). CDR3 size: 15 residues. After removal of 1 base from V and 4 bases from J, the junction contained 5 bases not matched to a gene. CDR3 DNA: TGTGCCAGCAGCTTGAAAGCGGGAGTAGCAGATACGCAGTATTTT. Translated: CASSLKAGVADTQYF.

Details on this clone: A much larger clone is a single base away; this may be a read error. This specimen includes other DNA sequences encoding the same CDR3. V usage is TRBV28 and J usage is TRBJ2-7; tentatively, D is TRBD2 (6 bases). Germline V gene sequence: CDR1 MDHEN, CDR2 SYDVKM. The V gene lost 5 bases and the J gene lost 3 bases, with 32 bases spanning the gap. This CDR3 comprises 20 residues. Here the CDR3 DNA reads TGTGCCAGCAGTCTATTTCGGGGGTCTAATTTCGAATTGGAGAGCTACGAGCAGTACTTC. Residues: CASSLFRGSNFELESYEQYF.

The V and J genes are TRBV11-2 and TRBJ1-1, with TRBD1 matching over 7 bases. Germline CDR1 reads SGHAT; CDR2 reads FQNNGV. The CDR3 sequence is 16 residues long. The ends lost 5 bases at V and 1 base at J; junction bases unmatched: 10. The CDR3 nucleotides read TGTGCCAGCAGCCTCCGAATGGGGACAGAGAACACTGAAGCTTTCTTT. Protein product: CASSLRMGTENTEAFF.

The V call is TRBV15, the J call TRBJ1-4; 8 nucleotides line up with TRBD1. The CDR3 length is 15 residues. V lost 2 bases and J lost 8; bases outside the gene matches: 7. CDR1 and CDR2 from the germline V gene are LNHNV and YYDKDF (reference sequence). The CDR3 here is CATSRSWDRSEKLFF. CDR3 nucleotides: TGTGCCACCAGCAGATCGTGGGACAGGTCCGAAAAACTGTTTTTT.

This clone was counted once. This chain uses TRBV6-5 with TRBJ2-7; possible D gene TRBD1, 5 bases. Germline lookup yields CDR1 MNHEY and CDR2 SVGAGI. This CDR3 has 15 residues. V shed 2 bases and J shed 2 bases, with 13 bases lying between them. The CDR3 region is CASSYRALGPYEQYF. For the CDR3, the DNA is TGTGCCAGCAGTTACCGGGCCCTGGGGCCCTACGAGCAGTACTTC.

The genes are TRBV7-9 and TRBJ1-4; 10 nucleotides match TRBD1. Unmatched junction bases numbered 6, after V lost 8 bases and J lost 3 bases. Per the germline V gene, CDR1 is SEHNR and CDR2 is FQNEAQ (reference sequence). This CDR3 is built from 15 residues. The CDR3, as DNA: TGTGCCAGCCGAAGGGGACAGGGGCCTAATGAAAAACTGTTTTTT. Its protein product is CASRRGQGPNEKLFF.

This clone has a handful of counts. This chain uses TRBV6-5 with TRBJ2-5; D remains unclear. In germline, CDR1 is MNHEY, CDR2 SVGAGI. The CDR3 consists of 14 residues. V lost 5 bases and J lost 4, with 14 bases in between. CDR3 nucleotide sequence: TGTGCCAGCAGTGCGACGATGACCCGAGAGACCCAGTACTTC. This translates into CASSATMTRETQYF.

The V call is TRBV18, the J call TRBJ2-5; D is unresolved. Germline-derived CDR1 and CDR2 are KGHSH and LQKENI. V shed 3 bases and J shed 3 bases, with 11 bases lying between them. This CDR3 is 14 amino acids long. The CDR3 here is CASSPNPGKETQYF. The DNA of the CDR3 is TGTGCCAGCTCACCTAATCCAGGAAAAGAGACCCAGTACTTC.

V is TRBV7-8 and J is TRBJ2-5; TRBD2 is a possible D gene (5 bases). Germline V gene lookup returns CDR1 SGHVS and CDR2 FQNEAQ. Trimming shortened V by 5 bases and J by 2 bases, and 18 bases separated the two germline ends. CDR3 length equals 16 residues. CDR3 DNA: TGTGCCAGCAGCCCCCAGCTGACGGGATGGCAAGAGACCCAGTACTTC. Amino acids: CASSPQLTGWQETQYF.

The sample holds a few counts of this clone. The chain links TRBV9 to TRBJ1-2; D is ambiguous. There are 13 residues in the CDR3. In germline, CDR1 is SGDLS, CDR2 YYNGEE. The V and J ends lost 3 bases and 8 bases respectively, with 14 bases between them. CDR3 sequence reads: CASSDPGVRGYTF. CDR3 DNA: TGTGCCAGCAGCGACCCTGGGGTAAGGGGCTACACCTTC.

A word on this clone: Other DNA sequences in this sample translate to the same CDR3. The chain employs TRBV5-1 and TRBJ2-1; weak D call: TRBD2 (5 bases). CDR3 size: 14 residues. Germline CDR1 SGHRS, CDR2 YFSETQ. Trimming took 3 bases from V and 2 from J, leaving 9 bases between them. The CDR3 sequence is CASSSSGTYNEQFF. In DNA, the CDR3 is TGCGCCAGCAGCTCCAGCGGTACCTACAATGAGCAGTTCTTC.

The chain has TRBV7-2 and TRBJ2-3; either TRBD1 or TRBD2 may fit D (5 bases each). Trimming took off 4 bases at V and 6 bases at J, with 20 bases between the two ends. In germline, CDR1 is SGHTA, CDR2 FQGNSA. The CDR3 covers 16 residues. The CDR3 sequence is CASSSGPPIPYDTQYF. CDR3 nucleotides: TGTGCCAGCAGCTCGGGGCCACCCATCCCATATGATACGCAGTATTTT.

This clone showed up just a few times. This chain joins TRBV30 and TRBJ1-1, with D tentatively TRBD1 (5 bases). V was cut by 0 bases and J by 6 bases, with 17 bases left in between. The CDR3 extends over 15 amino acids. The germline V gene encodes CDR1 GTSNPN and CDR2 SVGIG (reference sequence). The CDR3 region is CAWSVKGLGQAEAFF. Written as DNA, the CDR3 is TGTGCCTGGAGTGTCAAGGGATTGGGGCAGGCTGAAGCTTTCTTT.

This clone was recorded only once. V is TRBV7-9 and J is TRBJ2-3, with 13 nucleotides matching TRBD2. V shed 5 bases and J 8 bases; nucleotides not matched to a gene: 10. Germline assignment: CDR1 SEHNR and CDR2 FQNEAQ (reference sequence). The CDR3 runs to 16 residues. The CDR3 DNA follows: TGTGCCAGCAGCCCCCCCGGACTAGCGGGAGTCGTTACGCAGTATTTT. This sequence encodes CASSPPGLAGVVTQYF.

The chain employs TRBV28 and TRBJ2-3; tentatively, D is TRBD1 (5 bases). The CDR3 length is 13 residues. Looked up from germline, CDR1 is MDHEN and CDR2 is SYDVKM. V was clipped by 10 bases and J by 1 base, with 12 bases between them. The DNA of the CDR3 is TGTGCCACGAATGGGGCGGGCACAGATACGCAGTATTTT. It codes for CATNGAGTDTQYF.

The gene calls are TRBV30 and TRBJ1-4, with D uncertain. The CDR3 runs to 14 residues. V was trimmed by 3 bases and J by 0 bases, leaving 8 bases between them. Germline lookup yields CDR1 GTSNPN and CDR2 SVGIG (reference sequence). CDR3 protein: CAWRGSATNEKLFF. CDR3 bases: TGTGCCTGGAGGGGGTCCGCAACTAATGAAAAACTGTTTTTT.